A selection of T cell receptor beta chains follows, all from one sample in a study of T cells in Graves' hyperthyroidism and ophthalmopathy. MiXCR, run by TCRdb on the multiplex PCR reads, gives a single entry per CDR3 protein. The data contain over 350,000 distinct CDR3 sequences, 18% of them singletons. Material for sequencing was blood. The receptors come from a young man with Graves' ophthalmopathy. CDR3s include the opening cysteine and the closing phenylalanine or tryptophan. A D gene is named only where the DNA matches it firmly. Clone size is stated in some rows and not others, as once, few, many or a class when expanded.

d_gene	abundance	v_gene	j_gene	CDR3nt	CDR3aa
TRBD1	NA	TRBV5-1	TRBJ2-5	TGCGCCAGCAGGTCTCCCGGGACAGGGCTCCAAGAGACCCAGTACTTC	CASRSPGTGLQETQYF
NA	NA	TRBV29-1	TRBJ1-1	TGCAGCGTTGAAGATCGCCGGACGCCTTTCTTT	CSVEDRRTPFF
NA	many	TRBV18	TRBJ1-2	TGTGCCAGCTCACCACAGGGGGACGACTATGGCTACACCTTC	CASSPQGDDYGYTF
TRBD2	many	TRBV7-9	TRBJ2-3	TGTGCCAGCAGCTACCCCGGGACTAGCACGTTCACAGATACGCAGTATTTT	CASSYPGTSTFTDTQYF
TRBD2	NA	TRBV24-1	TRBJ2-2	TGTGCCACCGGACTAGCGCAGGCGAACACCGGGGAGCTGTTTTTT	CATGLAQANTGELFF
TRBD2	many	TRBV7-8	TRBJ2-7	TGTGCCAGCAGCTTAGCGCGGTTCGGACTAGCTGTCTACGAGCAGTACTTC	CASSLARFGLAVYEQYF
TRBD1	NA	TRBV2	TRBJ1-5	TGTGCCAGCAGCGCCCACCGGGACAGGGGAAGCAATAGCAATCAGCCCCAGCATTTT	CASSAHRDRGSNSNQPQHF
TRBD2	NA	TRBV9	TRBJ2-5	TGTGCCAGCAGCGTAACTGCTAGCGGGGGACCCCAAGAGACCCAGTACTTC	CASSVTASGGPQETQYF
NA	few	TRBV27	TRBJ2-7	TGTGCCAGCAGTTCAGGGAAACCCTACGAGCAGTACTTC	CASSSGKPYEQYF
NA	many	TRBV12-3/TRBV12-4	TRBJ2-3	TGTGCCAGCAGGCCCCCTCAGGGATACACAGATACGCAGTATTTT	CASRPPQGYTDTQYF